This entry concerns a single TCR beta chain. These data are taken from a study of chemoradiotherapy in HPV16-positive cancers. CDR1 and CDR2 from the germline V gene are LNHDA and SQIVND (reference sequence). The germline V and J ends were trimmed by 6 bases and 4 bases, with 19 bases remaining between them. The CDR3 totals 15 residues. The data were produced by immunoSEQ multiplex PCR, yet TCRdb's version contains in-frame clones alone and is incomplete. The profile shows 750 to 950 clones, around 90% of them singletons. Repeated repertoire sampling spanned the course of chemoradiotherapy. This sequence originates from a human donor with HPV-associated anogenital cancer. The sequences come from tumor tissue, collected from a patient who underwent chemoradiotherapy. This chain connects TRBV19 to TRBJ2-7; TRBD1 or TRBD2 may be the D gene (7 bases each). CDR3 sequence reads: CASSPGEGASYEQYF. DNA for the CDR3: TGTGCCAGTAGCCCCGGGGAGGGGGCGTCTTACGAGCAGTACTTC. The full variable domain, completed using reference TRBV19 and TRBJ2-7, is DGGITQSPKYLFRKEGQNVTLSCEQNLNHDAMYWYRQDPGQGLRLIYYSQIVNDFQKGDIAEGYSVSREKKESFPLTVTSAQKNPTAFYLCASSPGEGASYEQYFGPGTRLTVT.